These T cell receptor beta chains were read from a single sample in a study of T cell repertoires in cytomegalovirus infection. TCRdb fed the reads into MiXCR, producing one record per CDR3 protein. The repertoire includes roughly 500,000 distinct CDR3 sequences, 16% of them detected once, and 20% to 30% sits in the top ten. The sequencing sample was made of CD8+ T cells from PBMCs. The source of these receptors is a human donor in good health (CMV status not recorded). Some clones in this sample may be carry-over from other donors' samples. CDR3s include the opening cysteine and the closing phenylalanine or tryptophan. The order of the fields is clone size, CDR3 length, D gene, J gene, V gene, CDR3 DNA, CDR3 protein. A D gene is named only where the DNA matches it firmly. Not all rows give a size; the values are once, few, many and, for expanded clones, a class.

few,14,TRBD1,TRBJ2-7,TRBV20-1,TGCAGTGCTCAACCGGGACAGGGTGTTGACGAGCAGTACTTC,CSAQPGQGVDEQYF
few,14,.,TRBJ2-7,TRBV20-1,TGCAGTGCTAGAGATGGCCACCTAGGGTACGAGCAGTACTTC,CSARDGHLGYEQYF
many,15,TRBD2,TRBJ2-3,TRBV7-9,TGTGCCAGCAGCCTTGGGGGACTAGCGGGAGATACGCAGTATTTT,CASSLGGLAGDTQYF
few,12,.,TRBJ1-2,TRBV10-3,TGTGCCAACAAGGAAGCTAACTATGGCTACACCTTC,CANKEANYGYTF
many,15,.,TRBJ1-2,TRBV6-2/TRBV6-3,TGTGCCAGCAGTTACTCCGGCAGGGTTAACTATGGCTACACCTTC,CASSYSGRVNYGYTF
many,16,.,TRBJ1-2,TRBV6-5,TGTGCCAGCAGTTACGGGGAAGGGTCAACTTACTATGGCTACACCTTC,CASSYGEGSTYYGYTF
.,11,.,TRBJ2-1,TRBV30,TGTGCCTGGAGTCGAGACAATGAGCAGTTCTTC,CAWSRDNEQFF
.,14,.,TRBJ1-2,TRBV27,TGTGCCAGCAGTTTCTCTGGGCCGCACAATGGCTACACCTTC,CASSFSGPHNGYTF
many,14,.,TRBJ2-2,TRBV6-5,TGTGCCAGCAGTTTTTTGCGGTCCGGAGGGGAGCTGTTTTTT,CASSFLRSGGELFF
few,14,.,TRBJ1-5,TRBV2,TGTGCCAGCACCCTCAGGGAAAGCAATCAGCCCCAGCATTTT,CASTLRESNQPQHF
many,15,.,TRBJ1-4,TRBV7-8,TGTGCCAGCAGCTTCATACCTGCAACTAATGAAAAACTGTTTTTT,CASSFIPATNEKLFF
.,15,TRBD1,TRBJ2-7,TRBV30,TGTGCCTGGAATACAGGACAGGGGAACTCCTACGAGCAGTACTTC,CAWNTGQGNSYEQYF
few,13,TRBD1,TRBJ1-2,TRBV6-5,TGTGCCAGCAGTCAGGGACAGTCCTATGGCTACACCTTC,CASSQGQSYGYTF
many,14,.,TRBJ2-7,TRBV25-1,TGTGCCAGCAGTGAGACAATCAGCTCCTACGAGCAGTACTTC,CASSETISSYEQYF
.,15,TRBD1,TRBJ1-6,TRBV10-3,TGTGCCATCAGTGGCCGGGACAGGGCCGCGGACCCCCTCCACTTT,CAISGRDRAADPLHF
.,13,TRBD1,TRBJ2-7,TRBV15,TGTGCCACCAGCAGTCACAGGGGGGACGAGCAGTACTTC,CATSSHRGDEQYF
.,18,TRBD2,TRBJ2-3,TRBV4-2,TGTGCCAGCAGCTTATCGAGGACTAGCGGGACAAGCACAGATACGCAGTATTTT,CASSLSRTSGTSTDTQYF
few,16,.,TRBJ2-1,TRBV10-1,TGCGCCAGCAGTGATGAGGGTTTATGGCCCGACAATGAGCAGTTCTTC,CASSDEGLWPDNEQFF
many,17,TRBD1,TRBJ1-3,TRBV11-2,TGTGCCAGCAGCTCCCGGGGGGACAGCCGCTCTGGAAACACCATATATTTT,CASSSRGDSRSGNTIYF
.,11,.,TRBJ1-1,TRBV2,TGTGCCAGCAGTGAAAAATCATTAGCTTTCTTT,CASSEKSLAFF
many,14,TRBD1,TRBJ1-2,TRBV7-9,TGTGCCAGCAGCCAAACAGGGGCTCTATATGGCTACACCTTC,CASSQTGALYGYTF
few,10,.,TRBJ2-1,TRBV7-9,TGTGCCAGCCACCCAGGGAAGCAGTTCTTC,CASHPGKQFF
many,14,TRBD1,TRBJ2-7,TRBV7-6,TGTGCCAGCAGCTCTCGGACAGGGGGATACGAGCAGTACTTC,CASSSRTGGYEQYF
many,14,.,TRBJ2-3,TRBV27,TGTGCCAGCAGTTTACGGGGTCGCACAGATACGCAGTATTTT,CASSLRGRTDTQYF
many,19,TRBD1,TRBJ2-3,TRBV24-1,TGTGCCACCAGTGATCACCTCCGCGCCCTGACAGGGGATACAGATACGCAGTATTTT,CATSDHLRALTGDTDTQYF
few,16,.,TRBJ1-5,TRBV4-2,TGTGCCAGCAGCCAAGATCCCGGGCCGAGCAATCAGCCCCAGCATTTT,CASSQDPGPSNQPQHF
few,18,.,TRBJ1-6,TRBV15,TGTGCCACCTCGAACTCGGTGGCTTTGAGTACAGCCGATTCACCCCTCCACTTT,CATSNSVALSTADSPLHF
.,15,.,TRBJ1-1,TRBV2,TGTGCCAGCAGCGGAGCCGGGACAAAGAACACTGAAGCTTTCTTT,CASSGAGTKNTEAFF
.,14,.,TRBJ1-1,TRBV25-1,TGTGCCAGCAGTGACAGGGACGGGAACACTGAAGCTTTCTTT,CASSDRDGNTEAFF
many,17,TRBD1,TRBJ2-1,TRBV12-3/TRBV12-4,TGTGCCAGCACCAACTTGCGGGACAGGGGGGCAACATTTGAGCAGTTCTTC,CASTNLRDRGATFEQFF
few,14,TRBD2,TRBJ2-3,TRBV7-9,TGTGCCAGCAGCTTCATAGCGGGAGCAGATACGCAGTATTTT,CASSFIAGADTQYF
few,19,.,TRBJ2-3,TRBV13,TGTGCCAGCAGCTTCTTCGAGGGGGGGCCGACGTCTCCCACAGATACGCAGTATTTT,CASSFFEGGPTSPTDTQYF
many,13,.,TRBJ2-1,TRBV10-3,TGTGCCATCAGGGCAGCGCGAAACAATGAGCAGTTCTTC,CAIRAARNNEQFF
.,13,TRBD1,TRBJ1-2,TRBV20-1,TGCAGTGCTATACAGGGGGATGGCTATGGCTACACCTTC,CSAIQGDGYGYTF
many,14,TRBD2,TRBJ2-3,TRBV7-9,TGTGCCAGCAGCCAAGCGGGGCTCACAGATACGCAGTATTTT,CASSQAGLTDTQYF
.,19,TRBD1,TRBJ2-6,TRBV19,TGTGCCAGTAGTATAGGTGCACAGGGGTGGCACTCTGGGGCCAACGTCCTGACTTTC,CASSIGAQGWHSGANVLTF
.,15,.,TRBJ2-7,TRBV4-1,TGCGCCAGCAGCCAAGAACGGGCCAGGGTGTACGAGCAGTACTTC,CASSQERARVYEQYF
many,14,TRBD1,TRBJ1-1,TRBV20-1,TGCAGTGCAGCGGAGGACAGGGTGAACACTGAAGCTTTCTTT,CSAAEDRVNTEAFF
.,14,.,TRBJ2-7,TRBV3-1,TGTGCCCGCAGCCCCAACCAGGGGTCCTACGAGCAGTACTTC,CARSPNQGSYEQYF
.,15,.,TRBJ1-5,TRBV6-1,TGTGCCAGCAGTGATGAGGTTCGGGGGGATCAGCCCCAGCATTTT,CASSDEVRGDQPQHF
many,19,.,TRBJ2-1,TRBV12-3/TRBV12-4,TGTGCCAGCAGTTACAACCCCCAAACAGGCGAGAGCTCCTACAATGAGCAGTTCTTC,CASSYNPQTGESSYNEQFF
.,12,.,TRBJ2-2,TRBV10-3,TGTGCCATCAGTACAGTCACCGGGGAGCTGTTTTTT,CAISTVTGELFF
.,13,TRBD1,TRBJ2-7,TRBV29-1,TGCAGCGTACAGGGACAGGGGTTCTACGAGCAGTACTTC,CSVQGQGFYEQYF
many,15,TRBD1,TRBJ2-3,TRBV7-9,TGTGCCAGCAGCTCGGACAGGGCCTGGACAGATACGCAGTATTTT,CASSSDRAWTDTQYF
many,13,.,TRBJ2-5,TRBV2,TGTGCCAGCAGTGACCAGGGAAAAGAGACCCAGTACTTC,CASSDQGKETQYF
few,18,TRBD2,TRBJ2-3,TRBV20-1,TGCAGTGCTAGAGGTTCAGCGGGAGAGGTGTGGGGCACAGATACGCAGTATTTT,CSARGSAGEVWGTDTQYF
few,18,.,TRBJ2-1,TRBV14,TGTGCCAGCAGCCAAGATAGGATAGCCCCGAGCTCCTACAATGAGCAGTTCTTC,CASSQDRIAPSSYNEQFF
.,13,.,TRBJ1-5,TRBV30,TGTGCCTGGAGTATGGGTAGCAATCAGCCCCAGCATTTT,CAWSMGSNQPQHF
many,13,.,TRBJ2-7,TRBV7-9,TGTGCCAGCAGCGCAACCGGACACCCGTCGCAGTACTTC,CASSATGHPSQYF
.,16,.,TRBJ1-4,TRBV7-9,TGTGCCAGCAGCCCCAGGGACGATGGAGGTGGGGAAAAACTGTTTTTT,CASSPRDDGGGEKLFF
many,14,.,TRBJ2-5,TRBV12-3/TRBV12-4,TGTGCCAGCACTCAGTCCGGTTTCGGAGAGACCCAGTACTTC,CASTQSGFGETQYF
.,14,.,TRBJ2-5,TRBV14,TGTGCCAGCAGCCAAGTAGGGTACCAAGAGACCCAGTACTTC,CASSQVGYQETQYF
many,18,TRBD2,TRBJ2-1,TRBV20-1,TGCAGTGCTAGAGGGCTGACTAGCGGGAGAGAAGATTCTCGGGGGCAGTTCTTC,CSARGLTSGREDSRGQFF
few,16,.,TRBJ1-5,TRBV9,TGTGCCAGCAGCGCCGAGGGGAAGGGCCCCAATCAGCCCCAGCATTTT,CASSAEGKGPNQPQHF
.,13,.,TRBJ1-1,TRBV6-2/TRBV6-3,TGTGCCAGCAGTTCTCAGGGTCACACTGAAGCTTTCTTT,CASSSQGHTEAFF